The 7 T cell receptor beta chains given below trace back to one sample, sequenced in a study of blood T cell repertoires in COVID-19. The assay was immunoSEQ multiplex PCR, and TCRdb's table has in-frame clones only and misses some. This sample has roughly 370,000 clones, with about 86% found just once. Specimen: PBMCs or T cells enriched from blood (not recorded which). All receptors derive from a woman in her forties or fifties who had recovered from COVID-19.

This clone came up a few times. The rearrangement joins TRBV2 to TRBJ2-5; D possibly corresponds to TRBD2 (5 bases). This CDR3 region has 13 residues. V was clipped by 2 bases and J by 5 bases, with 9 bases between them. CDR1 and CDR2 from the germline V gene are SNHLY and FYNNEI. The CDR3 here is CASSETSWETQYF. The CDR3 nucleotides read TGTGCCAGCAGTGAAACTAGTTGGGAGACCCAGTACTTC.

This sequence joins TRBV5-8 and TRBJ1-4; D ambiguous. The CDR3 spans 17 residues. Germline-derived CDR1 and CDR2 are SGHTS and YDEGEE. Trimming pared 0 bases from V and 3 bases from J, leaving 15 bases between. CDR3 sequence (DNA): TGTGCCAGCAGCTTGGGATGGGGAGGAGCGTCTAATGAAAAACTGTTTTTT. Translation: CASSLGWGGASNEKLFF.

A note on this clone: The identical CDR3 is also encoded by other nucleotide sequences in the sample. This chain joins TRBV7-2 and TRBJ1-4; the match to TRBD1 covers 9 bases. The CDR3 loop spans 14 amino acids. The V gene's germline CDR1 is SGHTA and CDR2 FQGNSA. The trim removed 3 bases at V and 5 bases at J, leaving 1 base unmatched. The CDR3 sequence: CASSLDRGNEKLFF. CDR3 bases: TGTGCCAGCAGCTTGGACAGGGGAAATGAAAAACTGTTTTTT.

The chain is built from TRBV9 and TRBJ1-2; 10 bases map to TRBD1. The CDR3 runs to 21 residues. V lost 2 bases, J lost 0 bases, and 19 bases stayed unmatched. Germline assignment: CDR1 SGDLS and CDR2 YYNGEE. The DNA for the CDR3 is TGTGCCAGCAGCGTTGGGACAGGGGTTTTCGAGGTCGATCCGGCTAACTATGGCTACACCTTC. This gives the protein CASSVGTGVFEVDPANYGYTF.

CDR3 sequence: CASSQGFRDRRFMNTEAFF. The CDR3 nucleotides are TGCGCCAGCAGCCAAGGATTCCGGGACAGGAGGTTCATGAACACTGAAGCTTTCTTT. The rearrangement joins TRBV4-3 to TRBJ1-1; TRBD1 matches at 8 bases. The ends lost 1 base at V and 0 bases at J; junction bases unmatched: 13. The CDR3 runs to 19 residues. Germline CDR1 is LGHNA and CDR2 is YSLEER.

The chain recombines TRBV25-1 with TRBJ1-2; D is undetermined. The CDR3 is 13 amino acids. Trimming removed 1 base at V and 8 bases at J, with 11 bases between. Germline V gene lookup returns CDR1 MGHDK and CDR2 SYGVNS. CDR3 residues: CASSESSVYGYTF. Here the CDR3 DNA reads TGTGCCAGCAGTGAATCGAGTGTCTACGGCTACACCTTC.

In this sample, this clone turned up once. The chain has TRBV6-5 and TRBJ2-3, with a weak D call TRBD2 (5 bases). The CDR3 has 15 amino acids. The ends were cut back, 6 bases at V and 6 bases at J, with 19 bases in the middle. Germline lookup yields CDR1 MNHEY and CDR2 SVGAGI. CDR3 region: CASRTFGLPGDTQYF. For the CDR3, the DNA is TGTGCCAGCAGAACCTTCGGACTGCCCGGGGATACGCAGTATTTT.